The present TCR beta chain was sequenced within a study of blood T cells in healthy people across ages. The study, taken as a whole, reports: Naive CD4+ cells and diversity were both higher in long-lived donors than in aged donors. Estimated diversity, derived from one million T cells, was regarded as an underestimate.

Primed by a sample-barcoded 5' primer and a J-beta primer mix, a second PCR proceeded for roughly 7 to 11 cycles. TCRdb reprocessed the 5' RACE reads via MiXCR and lists one record per CDR3 protein. The sample has 950,000 to 1,200,000 distinct CDR3 sequences, roughly two fifths seen once. About this clonotype itself: What it binds is not known.

Germline lookup yields CDR1 SGHTA and CDR2 FQGNSA. Trimming took 5 bases from V and 6 from J, leaving 17 bases between them. CDR3 length equals 15 residues. The chain has TRBV7-2 and TRBJ2-1; D might be TRBD1 (6 bases). The receptor was isolated from a man aged 18 to 30 in good health. Sample: blood. For the CDR3, the DNA is TGTGCCAGCAGCCGAGGGTTAGGGGGTCCCAATGAGCAGTTCTTC. Translation: CASSRGLGGPNEQFF.